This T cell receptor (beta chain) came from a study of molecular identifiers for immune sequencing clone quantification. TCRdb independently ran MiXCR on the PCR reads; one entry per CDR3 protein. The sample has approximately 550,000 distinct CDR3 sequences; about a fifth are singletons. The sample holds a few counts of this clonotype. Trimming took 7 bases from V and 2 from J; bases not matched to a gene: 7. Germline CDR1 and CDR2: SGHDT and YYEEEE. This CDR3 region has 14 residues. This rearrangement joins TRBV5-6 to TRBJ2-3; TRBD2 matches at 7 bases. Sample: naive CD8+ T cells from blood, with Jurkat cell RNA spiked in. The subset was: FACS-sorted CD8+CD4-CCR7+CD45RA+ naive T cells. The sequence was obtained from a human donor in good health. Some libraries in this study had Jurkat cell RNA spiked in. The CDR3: CASYWGGITDTQYF. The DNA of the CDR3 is TGTGCCAGCTACTGGGGGGGGATCACAGATACGCAGTATTTT.